A selection of T cell receptor beta chains follows, all from one sample in a study of post-analysis software for immune sequencing data. One entry per CDR3 protein results from TCRdb running MiXCR on the PCR reads. The repertoire includes hundreds of thousands of distinct CDR3 sequences, approximately 50% of them detected once, and under 6% sits in the top ten. Input material: blood. The receptor source for this set is a girl between 5 and 17 years old with multiple sclerosis. CDR3s include the opening cysteine and the closing phenylalanine or tryptophan. A D gene is named only where the DNA matches it firmly. Only some rows state a clone size, as once, few, many or a class for expanded clones.

>TRBV12-3/TRBV12-4|TRBJ2-6|TRBD1|.
TGTGCCAGCAACTATGACAGGGGAGGCTCTGGGGCCAACGTCCTGACTTTC
CASNYDRGGSGANVLTF
>TRBV5-1|TRBJ1-2|.|once
TGCGCCAGCAAAAGGGATAACTATGGCTACACCTTC
CASKRDNYGYTF
>TRBV5-1|TRBJ2-7|TRBD1|few
TGCGCCAGCAGCTTCCACAGGGACAGCCTCGAGCAGTACTTC
CASSFHRDSLEQYF
>TRBV3-1|TRBJ2-1|TRBD2|.
TGTGCCAGCAGCCAAGGGTCAAGCGGGAGTTACAATGAGCAGTTCTTC
CASSQGSSGSYNEQFF
>TRBV6-5|TRBJ2-7|TRBD2|.
TGTGCCAGCAGTTATCAGGGGTTGGGACTAGCGGGAGGATACGAGCAGTACTTC
CASSYQGLGLAGGYEQYF
>TRBV5-1|TRBJ2-7|.|.
TGCGCCAGCAGCTTGGGGGACATGGGGACCGCATACGAGCAGTACTTC
CASSLGDMGTAYEQYF
>TRBV5-1|TRBJ2-7|TRBD1|.
TGCGCCAGCGGAGGGGGACAGGCCTACGAGCAGTACTTC
CASGGGQAYEQYF
>TRBV12-3/TRBV12-4|TRBJ2-7|.|.
TGTGCCAGCAGTTTAGATCCAGGGTCCTACGAGCAGTACTTC
CASSLDPGSYEQYF
>TRBV4-1|TRBJ2-7|.|few
TGCGCCAGCAGCCAAGATCCAGGAGACTACGAGCAGTACTTC
CASSQDPGDYEQYF
>TRBV12-3/TRBV12-4|TRBJ2-1|TRBD2|once
TGTGCCAGCAGTTTACTTCTAGCGGACCCGCAGTTCTTC
CASSLLLADPQFF
>TRBV5-1|TRBJ2-1|.|.
TGCGCCAGCAGCTTGGAAAGACGGACAGCAAATGAGCAGTTCTTC
CASSLERRTANEQFF
>TRBV7-2|TRBJ2-7|TRBD2|.
TGTGCCAGCAGCTTAGCGGGGGGGAGCCCATCCTACGAGCAGTACTTC
CASSLAGGSPSYEQYF
>TRBV2|TRBJ2-7|.|.
TGTGCCAGCATAGGCGACCACTACGAGCAGTACTTC
CASIGDHYEQYF
>TRBV6-2/TRBV6-3|TRBJ1-2|.|once
TGTGCCAGCAGTTCTCCAAAGGGAGGCTACACCTTC
CASSSPKGGYTF
>TRBV27|TRBJ2-5|TRBD2|.
TGTGCCAGCAGTTGGACTAGCGGGGGAGAGACCCAGTACTTC
CASSWTSGGETQYF
>TRBV20-1|TRBJ2-4|.|.
TGCAGTGCCTTCAACCCCCGGGACACGCAAAACATTCAGTACTTC
CSAFNPRDTQNIQYF
>TRBV4-1|TRBJ2-1|.|few
TGCGCCAGCAGCCAAGATGCGGCGAACTCCTACAATGAGCAGTTCTTC
CASSQDAANSYNEQFF
>TRBV18|TRBJ2-7|.|once
TGTGCCAGCTCACCACCCGCGCGGTCCTACGAGCAGTACTTC
CASSPPARSYEQYF
>TRBV5-1|TRBJ1-2|.|.
TGCGCCAGCAGCGAGGAGGCAGGGCTCTATGGCTACACCTTC
CASSEEAGLYGYTF
>TRBV29-1|TRBJ1-4|.|once
TGCAGCGTTGATCAGGGGTCTAAACTGTTTTTT
CSVDQGSKLFF
>TRBV7-6|TRBJ2-1|TRBD2|.
TGTGCCAGCAGCTTAGGAGGGACTAGCGGGACCTATGAGCAGTTCTTC
CASSLGGTSGTYEQFF
>TRBV5-1|TRBJ2-7|TRBD1|.
TGCGCCAGCAGCTTGGGGGGACAGGTTCTCTCCTACGAGCAGTACTTC
CASSLGGQVLSYEQYF
>TRBV10-3|TRBJ2-7|TRBD1|.
TGTGCCACCGGACAGGGTCCTAACGAGCAGTACTTC
CATGQGPNEQYF
>TRBV9|TRBJ2-7|TRBD1|.
TGTGCCAGCAGCGGGTCAGGGGGCTACGAGCAGTACTTC
CASSGSGGYEQYF
>TRBV20-1|TRBJ2-7|.|.
TGCAGTGCTAGAGATGGCCGAATGGGCTACGAGCAGTACTTC
CSARDGRMGYEQYF
>TRBV20-1|TRBJ2-7|.|many
TGCAGCGCAAGACTAGTCTACGAGCAGTACTTC
CSARLVYEQYF
>TRBV28|TRBJ1-1|.|.
TGTGCCAGCAGATTCCCAGGGAGTAGTTTGAACACTGAAGCTTTCTTT
CASRFPGSSLNTEAFF
>TRBV12-3/TRBV12-4|TRBJ2-5|TRBD2|.
TGTGCCAGCAGTTTAGCGATATCGGGACTAGCGGGAGTACGGGAGACCCAGTACTTC
CASSLAISGLAGVRETQYF
>TRBV20-1|TRBJ2-3|.|few
TGCAGTGCTAGGGACTCAAACACAGATACGCAGTATTTT
CSARDSNTDTQYF
>TRBV3-1|TRBJ1-4|.|.
TGTGCCAGCAGCCAAGGTGTCAGTTCTAATGAAAAACTGTTTTTT
CASSQGVSSNEKLFF
>TRBV20-1|TRBJ2-7|TRBD1|.
TGCAGTGCTAGAGATACCGGGACAGGGGAGTTCGAGCAGTACTTC
CSARDTGTGEFEQYF
>TRBV5-6|TRBJ2-6|TRBD1|.
TGTGCCAGCAGCGATGCCGGGACAGGAGGGGGATTGGGGGCCAACGTCCTGACTTTC
CASSDAGTGGGLGANVLTF
>TRBV7-8|TRBJ2-7|TRBD2|.
TGTGCCTGCAGCTTAGAGGGCGGGGGAGCCTACGAGCAGTACTTC
CACSLEGGGAYEQYF
>TRBV10-3|TRBJ1-1|.|few
TGTGCCATCCTTGGGACACCGAACACTGAAGCTTTCTTT
CAILGTPNTEAFF
>TRBV29-1|TRBJ1-2|TRBD1|few
TGCAGCGTCCCCGAGGGGGACAGGGTGGCCTATGGCTACACCTTC
CSVPEGDRVAYGYTF
>TRBV5-1|TRBJ2-3|TRBD2|many
TGCGCCAGCAGCTTGGGACTAGCGGACACAGATACGCAGTATTTT
CASSLGLADTDTQYF
>TRBV25-1|TRBJ2-4|TRBD1|.
TGTGCCAGCAGGGCTCCGGGACAGGGTCGGAAGCAGTACTTC
CASRAPGQGRKQYF
>TRBV5-5|TRBJ2-5|.|.
TGTGCCAGCAGTTTCCCGGAGGGAAAGACCCAGTACTTC
CASSFPEGKTQYF
>TRBV29-1|TRBJ2-1|TRBD2|once
TGCAGCGACGCGGGACTAGCGGGAGGGAGCTCCTACAATGAGCAGTTCTTC
CSDAGLAGGSSYNEQFF
>TRBV15|TRBJ2-7|.|few
TGTGCCACCAGCGGAGGTGGCATCTACGAGCAGTACTTC
CATSGGGIYEQYF
>TRBV6-1|TRBJ2-4|.|few
TGTGCCAGCAGTGAAGGAGGTTCCCCCAAAAACATTCAGTACTTC
CASSEGGSPKNIQYF
>TRBV4-2|TRBJ2-1|TRBD1|.
TGTGCCAGCAGCCAAGACAGGGGGCAAGGCAATGAGCAGTTCTTC
CASSQDRGQGNEQFF
>TRBV7-6|TRBJ2-7|TRBD1|few
TGTGCCAGCAGCTTAGTCCAGGGGGCAGGGGAGCAGTACTTC
CASSLVQGAGEQYF
>TRBV20-1|TRBJ2-3|TRBD2|few
TGCAGTGCTAGACCACCGGGACTAGCTATGCCAGATACGCAGTATTTT
CSARPPGLAMPDTQYF
>TRBV5-6|TRBJ2-7|TRBD1|.
TGTACCAGCAGCTTGGCCTCGGGCAGGGGGCGAGGTAGGACCTACGAGCAGTACTTC
CTSSLASGRGRGRTYEQYF